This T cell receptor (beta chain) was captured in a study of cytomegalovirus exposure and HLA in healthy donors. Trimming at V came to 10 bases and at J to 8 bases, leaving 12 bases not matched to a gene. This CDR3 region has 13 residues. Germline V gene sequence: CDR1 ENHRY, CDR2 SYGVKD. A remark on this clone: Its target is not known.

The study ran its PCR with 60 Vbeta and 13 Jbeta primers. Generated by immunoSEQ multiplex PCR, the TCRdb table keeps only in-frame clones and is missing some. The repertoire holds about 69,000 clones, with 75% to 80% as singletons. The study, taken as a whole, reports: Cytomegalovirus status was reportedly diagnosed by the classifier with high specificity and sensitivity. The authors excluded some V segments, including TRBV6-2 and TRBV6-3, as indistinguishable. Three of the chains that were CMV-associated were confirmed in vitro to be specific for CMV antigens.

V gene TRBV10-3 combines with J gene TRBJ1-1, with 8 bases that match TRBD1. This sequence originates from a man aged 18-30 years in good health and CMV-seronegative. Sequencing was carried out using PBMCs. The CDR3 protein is CASMGQAVREAFF. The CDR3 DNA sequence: TGTGCCAGCATGGGACAGGCGGTCCGGGAAGCTTTCTTT.